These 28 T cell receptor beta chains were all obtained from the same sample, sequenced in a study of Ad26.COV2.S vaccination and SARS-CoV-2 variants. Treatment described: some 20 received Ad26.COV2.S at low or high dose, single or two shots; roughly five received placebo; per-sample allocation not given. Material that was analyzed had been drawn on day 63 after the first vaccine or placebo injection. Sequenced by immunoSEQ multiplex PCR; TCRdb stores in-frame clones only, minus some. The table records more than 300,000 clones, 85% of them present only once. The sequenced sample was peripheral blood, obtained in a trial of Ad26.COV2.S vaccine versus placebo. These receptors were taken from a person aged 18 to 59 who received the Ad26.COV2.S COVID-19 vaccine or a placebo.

The CDR3 region is CASTATGTGSYEQYF. The CDR3 coding sequence is TGTGCCAGCACCGCAACCGGGACAGGGAGCTACGAGCAGTACTTC. V gene TRBV28 combines with J gene TRBJ2-7, with 9 bases aligning to TRBD1. The CDR3 has 15 residues. Trimming took 7 bases from V and 3 from J; bases not matched to a gene: 10. Germline loops: CDR1 MDHEN, CDR2 SYDVKM.

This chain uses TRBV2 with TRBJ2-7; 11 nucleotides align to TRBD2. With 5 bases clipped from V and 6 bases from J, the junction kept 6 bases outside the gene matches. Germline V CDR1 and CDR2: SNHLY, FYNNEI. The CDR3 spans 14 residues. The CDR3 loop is CASSSLAGVSEQYF. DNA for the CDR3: TGTGCCAGCAGTTCACTAGCGGGGGTTTCCGAGCAGTACTTC. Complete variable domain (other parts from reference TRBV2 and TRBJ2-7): EPEVTQTPSHQVTQMGQEVILRCVPISNHLYFYWYRQILGQKVEFLVSFYNNEISEKSEIFDDQFSVERPDGSNFTLKIRSTKLEDSAMYFCASSSLAGVSEQYFGPGTRLTVT.

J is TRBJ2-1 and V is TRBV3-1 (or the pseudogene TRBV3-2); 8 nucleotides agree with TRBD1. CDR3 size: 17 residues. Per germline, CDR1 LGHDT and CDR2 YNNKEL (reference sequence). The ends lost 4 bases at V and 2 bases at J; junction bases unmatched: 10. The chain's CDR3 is CASSPYQQGVTYNEQFF. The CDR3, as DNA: TGTGCCAGCAGCCCCTATCAACAGGGGGTGACCTACAATGAGCAGTTCTTC.

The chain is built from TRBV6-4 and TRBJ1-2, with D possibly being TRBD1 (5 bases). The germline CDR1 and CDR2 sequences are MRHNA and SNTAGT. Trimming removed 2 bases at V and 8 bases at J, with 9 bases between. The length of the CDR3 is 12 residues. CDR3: CASSDRGYGYTF. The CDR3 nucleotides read TGTGCCAGCAGTGACAGGGGTTACGGCTACACCTTC.

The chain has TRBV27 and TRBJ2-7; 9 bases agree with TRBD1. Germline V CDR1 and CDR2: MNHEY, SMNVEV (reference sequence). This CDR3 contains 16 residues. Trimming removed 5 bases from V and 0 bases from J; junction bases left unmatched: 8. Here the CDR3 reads CASSPLVGQGSYEQYF. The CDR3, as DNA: TGTGCCAGCAGTCCCCTCGTGGGACAGGGCTCCTACGAGCAGTACTTC.

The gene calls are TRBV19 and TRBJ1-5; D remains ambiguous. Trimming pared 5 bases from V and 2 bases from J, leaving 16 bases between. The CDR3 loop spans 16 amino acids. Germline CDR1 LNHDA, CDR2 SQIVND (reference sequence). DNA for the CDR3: TGTGCCAGTAGTCCCCTGAGCAGCCGAGGCAATCAGCCCCAGCATTTT. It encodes CASSPLSSRGNQPQHF.

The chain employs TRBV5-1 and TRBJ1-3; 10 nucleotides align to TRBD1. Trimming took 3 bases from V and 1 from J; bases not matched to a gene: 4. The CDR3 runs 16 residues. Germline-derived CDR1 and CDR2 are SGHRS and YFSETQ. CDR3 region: CASSWGTGVSGNTIYF. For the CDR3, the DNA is TGCGCCAGCAGCTGGGGGACAGGGGTGTCTGGAAACACCATATATTTT.

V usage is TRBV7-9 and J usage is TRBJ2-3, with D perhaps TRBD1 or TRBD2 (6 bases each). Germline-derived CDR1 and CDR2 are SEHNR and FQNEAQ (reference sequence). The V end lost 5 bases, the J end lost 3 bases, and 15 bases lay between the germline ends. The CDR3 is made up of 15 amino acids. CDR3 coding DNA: TGTGCCAGCAGCCCAATGGGGGGCCGAACAGATACGCAGTATTTT. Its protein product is CASSPMGGRTDTQYF.

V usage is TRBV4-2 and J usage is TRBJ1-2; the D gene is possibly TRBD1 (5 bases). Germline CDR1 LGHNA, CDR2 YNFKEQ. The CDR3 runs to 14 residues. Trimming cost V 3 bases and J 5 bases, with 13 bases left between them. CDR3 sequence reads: CASSQDTGSYGYTF. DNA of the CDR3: TGTGCCAGCAGCCAGGATACAGGATCTTATGGCTACACCTTC.

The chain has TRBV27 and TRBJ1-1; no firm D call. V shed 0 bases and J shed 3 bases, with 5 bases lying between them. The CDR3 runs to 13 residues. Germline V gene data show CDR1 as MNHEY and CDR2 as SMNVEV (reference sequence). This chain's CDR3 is CASSLSRYTEAFF. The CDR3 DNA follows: TGTGCCAGCAGTTTATCTCGGTACACTGAAGCTTTCTTT.

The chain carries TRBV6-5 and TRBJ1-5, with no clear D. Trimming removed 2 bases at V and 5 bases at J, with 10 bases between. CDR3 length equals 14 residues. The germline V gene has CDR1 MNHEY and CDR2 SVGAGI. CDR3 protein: CASSYREGYQPQHF. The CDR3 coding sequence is TGTGCCAGCAGTTACAGAGAAGGCTATCAGCCCCAGCATTTT.

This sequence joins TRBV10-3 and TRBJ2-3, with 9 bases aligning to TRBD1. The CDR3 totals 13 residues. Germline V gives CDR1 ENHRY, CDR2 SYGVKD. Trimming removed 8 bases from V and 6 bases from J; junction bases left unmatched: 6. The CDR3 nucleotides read TGTGCCATCGGGGACAGGGATCTTGATACGCAGTATTTT. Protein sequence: CAIGDRDLDTQYF.

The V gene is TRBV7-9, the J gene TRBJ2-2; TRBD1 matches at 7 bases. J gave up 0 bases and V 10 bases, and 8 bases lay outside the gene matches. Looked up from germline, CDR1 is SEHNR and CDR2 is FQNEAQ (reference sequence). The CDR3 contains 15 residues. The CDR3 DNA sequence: TGTGCCATCTCCGGGACAGCTTCGAACACCGGGGAGCTGTTTTTT. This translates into CAISGTASNTGELFF.

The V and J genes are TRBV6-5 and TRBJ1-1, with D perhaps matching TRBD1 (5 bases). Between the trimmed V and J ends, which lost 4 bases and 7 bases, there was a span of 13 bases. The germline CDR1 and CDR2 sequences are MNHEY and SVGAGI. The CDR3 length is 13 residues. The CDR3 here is CASSSLGGSEAFF. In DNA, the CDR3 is TGTGCCAGCAGTTCATTGGGGGGAAGTGAAGCTTTCTTT.

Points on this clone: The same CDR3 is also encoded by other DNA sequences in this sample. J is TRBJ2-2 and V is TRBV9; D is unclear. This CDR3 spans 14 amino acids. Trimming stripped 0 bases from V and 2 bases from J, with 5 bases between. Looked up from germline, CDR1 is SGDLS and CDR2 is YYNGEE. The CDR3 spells CASSVVSNTGELFF. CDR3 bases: TGTGCCAGCAGCGTAGTATCCAACACCGGGGAGCTGTTTTTT.

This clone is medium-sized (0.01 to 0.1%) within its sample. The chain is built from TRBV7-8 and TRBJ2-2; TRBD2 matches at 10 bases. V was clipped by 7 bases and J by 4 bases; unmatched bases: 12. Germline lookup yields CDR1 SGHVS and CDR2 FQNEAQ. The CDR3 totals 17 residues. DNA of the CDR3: TGTGCCAGCAATCTTGCAGCGGGGGGGCTTCGCACCGGGGAGCTGTTTTTT. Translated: CASNLAAGGLRTGELFF.

CDR3 residues: CASSAQRGGLYGYTF. CDR3 bases: TGTGCCAGCAGCGCCCAGCGTGGAGGGCTCTATGGCTACACCTTC. The chain is built from TRBV11-3 and TRBJ1-2; no clear D. CDR3 length equals 15 residues. Trimming removed 5 bases at V and 4 bases at J, with 17 bases between. Germline V gives CDR1 SGHNT, CDR2 YENEEA.

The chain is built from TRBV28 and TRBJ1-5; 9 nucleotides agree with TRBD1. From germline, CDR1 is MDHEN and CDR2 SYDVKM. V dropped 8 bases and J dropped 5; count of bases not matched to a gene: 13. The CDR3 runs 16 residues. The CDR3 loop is CASGEKGQGGYQPQHF. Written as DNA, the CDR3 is TGTGCCAGCGGCGAAAAGGGACAGGGCGGATATCAGCCCCAGCATTTT.

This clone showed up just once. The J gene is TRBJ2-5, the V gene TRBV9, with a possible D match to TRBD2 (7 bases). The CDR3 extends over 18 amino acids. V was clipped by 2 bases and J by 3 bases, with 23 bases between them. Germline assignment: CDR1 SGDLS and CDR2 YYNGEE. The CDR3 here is CASSVVEGGLSLKETQYF. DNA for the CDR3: TGTGCCAGCAGCGTCGTCGAGGGGGGGCTCTCCCTAAAAGAGACCCAGTACTTC.

The CDR3 is CASSPETVPYNEQFF. DNA for the CDR3: TGTGCCAGCAGTCCCGAGACAGTGCCCTACAATGAGCAGTTCTTC. This chain connects TRBV27 to TRBJ2-1; the D gene is possibly TRBD1 (5 bases). CDR3 length equals 15 residues. Germline lookup yields CDR1 MNHEY and CDR2 SMNVEV (reference sequence). The V and J ends lost 5 bases and 2 bases respectively, with 13 bases between them.

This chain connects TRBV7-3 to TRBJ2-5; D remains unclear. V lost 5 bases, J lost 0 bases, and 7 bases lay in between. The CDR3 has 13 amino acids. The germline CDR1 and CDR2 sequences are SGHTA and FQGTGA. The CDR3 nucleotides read TGTGCCAGCAGCATACAGAACCAAGAGACCCAGTACTTC. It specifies CASSIQNQETQYF.

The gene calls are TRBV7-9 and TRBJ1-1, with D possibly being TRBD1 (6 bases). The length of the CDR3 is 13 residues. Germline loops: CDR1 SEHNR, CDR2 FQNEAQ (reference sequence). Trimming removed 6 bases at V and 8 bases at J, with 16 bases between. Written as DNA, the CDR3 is TGTGCCAGCAGTTACACAGGGTTAGGCGAAGCTTTCTTT. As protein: CASSYTGLGEAFF.

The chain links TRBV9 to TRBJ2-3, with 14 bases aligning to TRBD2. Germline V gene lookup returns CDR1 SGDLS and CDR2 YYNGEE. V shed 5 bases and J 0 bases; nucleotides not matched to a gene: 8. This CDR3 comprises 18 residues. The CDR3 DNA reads TGTGCCAGCAGTGAGACTAGCGGGGGGGCAACAAGCACAGATACGCAGTATTTT. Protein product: CASSETSGGATSTDTQYF.

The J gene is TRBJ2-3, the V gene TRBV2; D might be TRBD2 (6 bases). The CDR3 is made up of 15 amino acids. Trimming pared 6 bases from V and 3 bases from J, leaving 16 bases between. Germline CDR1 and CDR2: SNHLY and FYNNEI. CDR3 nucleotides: TGTGCCAGCAGGGAATCGGGGGTAAGGACAGATACGCAGTATTTT. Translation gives CASRESGVRTDTQYF.

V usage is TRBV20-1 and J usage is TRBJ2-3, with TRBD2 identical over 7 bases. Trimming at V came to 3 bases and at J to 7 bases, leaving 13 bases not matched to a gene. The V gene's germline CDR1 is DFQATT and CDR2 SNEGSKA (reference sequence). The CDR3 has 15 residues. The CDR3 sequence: CSASNLAVLLYTQYF. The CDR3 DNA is TGCAGTGCTAGTAATCTAGCGGTATTATTATATACGCAGTATTTT.

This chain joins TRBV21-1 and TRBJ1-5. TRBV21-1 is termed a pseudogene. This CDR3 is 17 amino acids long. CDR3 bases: TGTGCCAGCACCCCAGCGTCAGCCAGGTATAGCAATCAGCCCCAGCATTTT. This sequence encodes CASTPASARYSNQPQHF.

The CDR3, as DNA: TGTGCCAGCAGCCCCGACGGTTACTACGAGCAGTACTTC. Its protein is CASSPDGYYEQYF. The chain uses TRBV11-3 and TRBJ2-7; no reliable D call. The germline gives CDR1 SGHNT, CDR2 YENEEA. Trimming took off 5 bases at V and 3 bases at J, with 11 bases between the two ends. The CDR3 is 13 residues long. The full variable domain, rest sourced from reference TRBV11-3 and TRBJ2-7, is EAGVVQSPRYKIIEKKQPVAFWCNPISGHNTLYWYLQNLGQGPELLIRYENEEAVDDSQLPKDRFSAERLKGVDSTLKIQPAELGDSAVYLCASSPDGYYEQYFGPGTRLTVT.

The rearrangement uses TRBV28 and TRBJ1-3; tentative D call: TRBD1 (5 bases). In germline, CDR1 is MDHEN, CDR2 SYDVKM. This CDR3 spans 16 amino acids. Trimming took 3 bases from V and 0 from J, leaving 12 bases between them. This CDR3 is CASSFHGGGSGNTIYF. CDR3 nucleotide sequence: TGTGCCAGCAGTTTCCACGGGGGGGGCTCTGGAAACACCATATATTTT.